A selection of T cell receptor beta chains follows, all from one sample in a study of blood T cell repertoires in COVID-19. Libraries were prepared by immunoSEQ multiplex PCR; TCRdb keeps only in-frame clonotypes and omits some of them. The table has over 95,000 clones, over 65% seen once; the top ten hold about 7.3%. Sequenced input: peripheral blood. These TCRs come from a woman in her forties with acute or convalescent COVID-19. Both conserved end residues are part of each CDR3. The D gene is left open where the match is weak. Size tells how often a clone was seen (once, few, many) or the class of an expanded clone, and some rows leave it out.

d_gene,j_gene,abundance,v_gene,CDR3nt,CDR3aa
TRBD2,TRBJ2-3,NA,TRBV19,TGTGCCAGTAGTGCCCGACTAGCGGGGATCACAGATACGCAGTATTTT,CASSARLAGITDTQYF
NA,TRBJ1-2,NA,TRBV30,TGTGCCTGGAGTGAACTTCACTATGGCTACACCTTC,CAWSELHYGYTF
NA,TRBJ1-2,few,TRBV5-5,TGTGCCAGCAGCTTGCAGGGGACCTATGGCTACACCTTC,CASSLQGTYGYTF
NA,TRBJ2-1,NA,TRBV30,TGTGCCTGGAGTGCCGACCAGAATGAGGCGTTCTTC,CAWSADQNEAFF
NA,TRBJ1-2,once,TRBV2,TGTGCCAGCAGTGAAAGGGAGACAGGAACCTATGGCTACACCTTC,CASSERETGTYGYTF
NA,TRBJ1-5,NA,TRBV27,TGTGCCAGCAGACCCAGGGGAACAGGCAATCAGCCCCAGCATTTT,CASRPRGTGNQPQHF
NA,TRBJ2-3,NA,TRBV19,TGTGCCAGTAGTATTAGGGGTTCGTCTTGGCGGACAGATACGCAGTATTTT,CASSIRGSSWRTDTQYF
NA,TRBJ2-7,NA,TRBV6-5,TGTGCCAGCAGGAGTCCTAGGGGCGAGCAGTACTTC,CASRSPRGEQYF
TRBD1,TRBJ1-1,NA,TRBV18,TGTGCCAGCTCACCGCAGGGGGCCGGCACTGAAGCTTTCTTT,CASSPQGAGTEAFF
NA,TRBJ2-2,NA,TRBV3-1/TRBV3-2,TGTGCCAGCAGCCCAATAGGGGGGGCCGGGAACACCGGGGAGCTGTTTTTT,CASSPIGGAGNTGELFF